This T cell receptor beta chain was documented in a study of beta chain features in type 1 diabetes. Study-level background: Examination spanned over 85,000,000 sorted cells from all samples. Findings and limits, study-wide: Highly expressing activated T cells could be over-counted with a cDNA template.

The investigators reverse transcribed all of the isolated RNA, so they sequenced expressed TCRB transcripts. Data came from immunoSEQ multiplex PCR; TCRdb stores just in-frame clones and leaves some out. In the table there are 350,000 to 450,000 clones, more than 12% of which are singletons. This clone showed up just a few times. Its matching antigen is unknown. Other DNA sequences in the sample encode the same CDR3. One heparinised blood draw, averaging about 120 mL, came from each donor. Naive, central memory, regulatory and stem cell-like memory cells within the CD4+ compartment were sorted using CD45RO/CCR7/CD25/CD127/CD95/CD27. Germline CDR1 is SGHTA and CDR2 is FQGNSA. After removal of 6 bases from V and 8 bases from J, the junction contained 8 bases not matched to a gene. This CDR3 comprises 14 residues.

Material for sequencing was naive CD4+ T cells from blood. This TCR was sampled from a woman aged 18-29 years in good health. V is TRBV7-2 and J is TRBJ1-4; TRBD1 aligns across 8 bases. The CDR3 is CASSPGQGREKLFF. CDR3 nucleotide sequence: TGTGCCAGCAGTCCCGGACAGGGTCGGGAAAAACTGTTTTTT. Full variable domain (outside the CDR3, taken from reference TRBV7-2 and TRBJ1-4): GAGVSQSPSNKVTEKGKDVELRCDPISGHTALYWYRQSLGQGLEFLIYFQGNSAPDKSGLPSDRFSAERTGGSVSTLTIQRTQQEDSAVYLCASSPGQGREKLFFGSGTQLSVL.